Listed below are T cell receptor beta chains from one sample, sequenced in a study of blood T cell repertoires in COVID-19. TCRdb keeps only in-frame clones here, not all; method: immunoSEQ multiplex PCR. The profile shows 50,000 to 55,000 clones, 87% of them singletons. Sequencing input: peripheral blood. The receptors derive from a man between 45 and 60 years old with acute or convalescent COVID-19. The CDR3 runs from the conserved cysteine through the conserved F or W. A D gene is named only where the DNA matches it firmly. Clone size is not always given. Where it is, it says once, few, many or a class for expanded clones.

cdr3_length | j_call | v_call | clone_size | d_call | cdr3_aa | cdr3_nt
20 | TRBJ1-3 | TRBV6-1 | NA | TRBD1 | CASSERVEGATGRSGNTIYF | TGTGCCAGCAGTGAGAGAGTGGAGGGTGCGACAGGGCGGTCTGGAAACACCATATATTTT
14 | TRBJ1-2 | TRBV29-1 | NA | TRBD1 | CSVDRGSPNYGYTF | TGCAGCGTTGACAGGGGGTCTCCAAACTATGGCTACACCTTC
13 | TRBJ1-2 | TRBV29-1 | NA | NA | CSVDRGSLYGYTF | TGCAGCGTTGACAGGGGAAGCCTTTATGGCTACACCTTC
15 | TRBJ2-3 | TRBV3-1/TRBV3-2 | NA | NA | CASSSRTDSTDTQYF | TGTGCCAGCAGCTCTCGGACAGATAGCACAGATACGCAGTATTTT
15 | TRBJ2-5 | TRBV18 | NA | NA | CASSYRARPEETQYF | TGTGCCAGCTCGTACAGGGCCCGCCCCGAGGAGACCCAGTACTTC
18 | TRBJ2-4 | TRBV11-3 | NA | TRBD2 | CASSRWGIAGGAKNIQYF | TGTGCCAGCAGCCGGTGGGGAATAGCGGGAGGGGCCAAAAACATTCAGTACTTC
15 | TRBJ2-7 | TRBV4-1 | NA | NA | CASSQQGRNSYEQYF | TGCGCCAGCAGCCAACAGGGGCGCAACTCCTACGAGCAGTACTTC
16 | TRBJ1-1 | TRBV23-1 | NA | NA | CASSRSSNREGTEAFF | TGCGCCAGCAGTCGATCGTCCAACAGGGAGGGCACTGAAGCTTTCTTT
14 | TRBJ1-1 | TRBV5-1 | NA | NA | CASSPRTMNTEAFF | TGCGCCAGCAGCCCACGGACAATGAACACTGAAGCTTTCTTT
15 | TRBJ2-1 | TRBV14 | NA | TRBD2 | CASSQVAGAYNEQFF | TGTGCCAGCAGCCAAGTAGCGGGAGCCTACAATGAGCAGTTCTTC
16 | TRBJ2-2 | TRBV18 | NA | NA | CASSPLTGIGTGELFF | TGTGCCAGCTCACCGCTTACAGGGATCGGCACCGGGGAGCTGTTTTTT
15 | TRBJ2-7 | TRBV6-5 | NA | NA | CASSYLGVSSYEQYF | TGTGCCAGCAGTTACCTTGGAGTTAGCTCCTACGAGCAGTACTTC
14 | TRBJ1-1 | TRBV6-5 | NA | TRBD1 | CAVKPGTGGTEAFF | TGTGCCGTTAAACCCGGGACAGGGGGTACTGAAGCTTTCTTT
13 | TRBJ2-2 | TRBV28 | NA | NA | CASSLDRSGELFF | TGTGCCAGCAGTTTAGACAGATCCGGGGAGCTGTTTTTT
14 | TRBJ2-7 | TRBV28 | NA | NA | CASKLAGASYEQYF | TGTGCCAGCAAACTCGCGGGGGCCTCCTACGAGCAGTACTTC
14 | TRBJ1-5 | TRBV7-9 | once | TRBD1 | CASSSTGDNQPQHF | TGTGCCAGCAGCTCAACAGGGGACAATCAGCCCCAGCATTTT
13 | TRBJ2-2 | TRBV11-3 | NA | NA | CASRSRVTGELFF | TGTGCCAGCAGGTCCAGGGTTACCGGGGAGCTGTTTTTT
16 | TRBJ2-6 | TRBV4-2 | NA | NA | CASSQDGGAGANVLTF | TGTGCCAGCAGCCAAGATGGGGGCGCTGGGGCCAACGTCCTGACTTTC
15 | TRBJ2-7 | TRBV6-6 | NA | TRBD1 | CASSPRTGLMDEQYF | TGTGCCAGCAGCCCCCGGACAGGGTTGATGGATGAGCAGTACTTC